Listed here are 27 T cell receptor beta chains from one sample, sequenced in a study of blood T cell repertoires in COVID-19. Measured with immunoSEQ multiplex PCR; TCRdb has only the in-frame clones, and not every one. The data hold 250,000 to 300,000 clones, with around 90% observed a single time. Sequencing input: peripheral blood. These receptors were taken from a man aged 45 to 65 with acute or convalescent COVID-19.

This clone was found once. DNA of the CDR3: TGTGCCAGTAGTAGGGGGGGCACAGATACGCAGTATTTT. The encoded protein is CASSRGGTDTQYF. The J gene is TRBJ2-3, the V gene TRBV19; possible D gene TRBD2, 6 bases. Trimming took 4 bases from V and 1 from J, leaving 6 bases between them. The length of the CDR3 is 13 residues. Germline V CDR1 and CDR2: LNHDA, SQIVND (reference sequence).

The genes are TRBV19 and TRBJ2-3; 8 bases agree with TRBD2. The CDR3 sequence is 15 residues long. Trimming removed 4 bases from V and 4 bases from J; junction bases left unmatched: 7. Germline assignment: CDR1 LNHDA and CDR2 SQIVND (reference sequence). CDR3 protein: CASSTGGALADTQYF. The DNA for the CDR3 is TGTGCCAGTAGTACGGGGGGGGCTCTAGCAGATACGCAGTATTTT.

This sequence joins TRBV9 and TRBJ2-7, with a possible D match to TRBD2 (5 bases). This CDR3 has 15 amino acids. Germline loops: CDR1 SGDLS, CDR2 YYNGEE. The V end lost 0 bases, the J end lost 7 bases, and 17 bases lay between the germline ends. CDR3 amino acids: CASSVGGNPFQEQYF. CDR3 DNA sequence: TGTGCCAGCAGCGTAGGAGGGAACCCCTTTCAGGAGCAGTACTTC.

This clone was seen just once. This chain links TRBV7-3 with TRBJ1-1; weak D call: TRBD1 (5 bases). Germline V gene sequence: CDR1 SGHTA, CDR2 FQGTGA. The CDR3 spans 13 residues. Trimming left V 5 bases short and J 1 base short, with 8 bases between. CDR3 sequence: CASSRGGNTEAFF. The CDR3 nucleotides are TGTGCCAGCAGCAGGGGTGGGAACACTGAAGCTTTCTTT.

This chain links TRBV7-2 with TRBJ2-7; TRBD1 agrees at 10 bases. V gave up 5 bases and J gave up 7 bases; unmatched junction bases: 8. The CDR3 covers 14 residues. Per germline, CDR1 SGHTA and CDR2 FQGNSA. Here the CDR3 reads CASSVRDRGREQYF. Written as DNA, the CDR3 is TGTGCCAGCAGCGTCCGGGACAGGGGAAGGGAGCAGTACTTC.

This chain connects TRBV9 to TRBJ2-2; D might be TRBD1 (5 bases). The V gene lost 0 bases and the J gene lost 4 bases, with 13 bases spanning the gap. The length of the CDR3 is 16 residues. Germline V gives CDR1 SGDLS, CDR2 YYNGEE. CDR3 coding DNA: TGTGCCAGCAGCGTAGTAGCCAGGGTGGGCACCGGGGAGCTGTTTTTT. Its protein product is CASSVVARVGTGELFF.

The CDR3 loop reads CASSPLPVSAIHEQFF. CDR3 sequence (DNA): TGCGCCAGCAGCCCCCTCCCGGTCTCCGCAATCCATGAGCAGTTCTTC. V usage is TRBV5-1 and J usage is TRBJ2-1; no reliable D call. Germline CDR1 and CDR2: SGHRS and YFSETQ. V lost 4 bases, J lost 8 bases, and 22 bases lay in between. CDR3 length: 16 amino acids. Full variable domain (outside the CDR3, taken from reference TRBV5-1 and TRBJ2-1): KAGVTQTPRYLIKTRGQQVTLSCSPISGHRSVSWYQQTPGQGLQFLFEYFSETQRNKGNFPGRFSGRQFSNSRSEMNVSTLELGDSALYLCASSPLPVSAIHEQFFGPGTRLTVL.

V is TRBV29-1 and J is TRBJ1-2; D gene unclear. V lost 5 bases and J 5 bases, leaving 12 bases between the germline ends. Germline values: CDR1 SQVTM, CDR2 ANQGSEA. The CDR3 has 12 residues. The CDR3 sequence: CSVWPTGYGYTF. The CDR3 nucleotides read TGCAGCGTTTGGCCGACGGGATATGGCTACACCTTC.

This clone showed up just a few times. This rearrangement joins TRBV30 to TRBJ1-6; tentative D call: TRBD1 (6 bases). Trimming removed 0 bases at V and 16 bases at J, with 13 bases between. Germline V gene lookup returns CDR1 GTSNPN and CDR2 SVGIG (reference sequence). The length of the CDR3 is 12 residues. The CDR3 coding sequence is TGTGCCTGGAGTGTCCCGACAGGCCGACTCCACTTT. Amino acids: CAWSVPTGRLHF.

The gene calls are TRBV9 and TRBJ2-2; D unresolved. V lost 3 bases to trimming and J lost 1 base, with 10 bases between them. CDR3 size: 15 residues. Germline V lookup: CDR1 SGDLS, CDR2 YYNGEE. CDR3 loop: CASSAPTLNTGELFF. The CDR3, as DNA: TGTGCCAGCAGCGCCCCTACGTTGAACACCGGGGAGCTGTTTTTT.

The V gene is TRBV5-1, the J gene TRBJ1-1; possible D gene TRBD1, 5 bases. Germline-derived CDR1 and CDR2 are SGHRS and YFSETQ. This CDR3 comprises 14 residues. V was shortened by 5 bases and J by 3 bases, with 14 bases between the two germline ends. For the CDR3, the DNA is TGCGCCAGCAGGGCGAGTGTAGGGGACACTGAAGCTTTCTTT. The encoded protein is CASRASVGDTEAFF.

This clone appeared once. V gene TRBV9 combines with J gene TRBJ2-2, with D perhaps TRBD1 (6 bases). The length of the CDR3 is 15 residues. Germline-derived CDR1 and CDR2 are SGDLS and YYNGEE. V lost 0 bases to trimming and J lost 2 bases, with 8 bases between them. In DNA, the CDR3 is TGTGCCAGCAGCGTAGTAGGGGGTAACACCGGGGAGCTGTTTTTT. Translated, it gives CASSVVGGNTGELFF. The entire variable domain, with the rest obtained from reference TRBV9 and TRBJ2-2, is as follows: DSGVTQTPKHLITATGQRVTLRCSPRSGDLSVYWYQQSLDQGLQFLIQYYNGEERAKGNILERFSAQQFPDLHSELNLSSLELGDSALYFCASSVVGGNTGELFFGEGSRLTVL.

The chain joins TRBV7-2 to TRBJ2-5; 11 nucleotides line up with TRBD1. The CDR3 covers 15 residues. CDR1 and CDR2 (germline): SGHTA, FQGNSA. J was trimmed by 2 bases and V by 5 bases; bases with no gene match: 4. DNA of the CDR3: TGTGCCAGCAGCCAGGACAGGGGGCGGCAAGAGACCCAGTACTTC. Translated, it gives CASSQDRGRQETQYF.

This chain uses TRBV19 with TRBJ1-1; D call uncertain. Germline V lookup: CDR1 LNHDA, CDR2 SQIVND (reference sequence). V lost 1 base, J lost 4 bases, and 10 bases lay in between. This CDR3 spans 14 amino acids. The CDR3 sequence is CASSIGAASTEAFF. Written as DNA, the CDR3 is TGTGCCAGTAGTATAGGCGCGGCGAGCACTGAAGCTTTCTTT.

The gene calls are TRBV24-1 and TRBJ2-1; D gene ambiguous. Germline V gene lookup returns CDR1 KGHDR and CDR2 SFDVKD. The CDR3 has 14 amino acids. V lost 3 bases to trimming and J lost 5 bases, with 10 bases between them. Here the CDR3 reads CATSDAQHNNEQFF. In nucleotides, the CDR3 is TGTGCCACCAGTGATGCTCAACATAACAATGAGCAGTTCTTC.

The J gene is TRBJ2-5, the V gene TRBV5-4; 13 nucleotides match TRBD2. V shed 2 bases and J 9 bases; nucleotides not matched to a gene: 4. The CDR3 extends over 14 amino acids. Germline-derived CDR1 and CDR2 are SGHNT and YYREEE (reference sequence). In DNA form, the CDR3 reads TGTGCCAGCAGCTTACAACTAGCGGGGGGGGCCCAGTACTTC. Protein: CASSLQLAGGAQYF.

V and J are TRBV5-1 and TRBJ2-1; 11 nucleotides agree with TRBD1. Germline loops: CDR1 SGHRS, CDR2 YFSETQ. The CDR3 contains 15 residues. V was pared by 2 bases and J by 9 bases, with 7 bases of the junction left unmatched. The DNA of the CDR3 is TGCGCCAGCAGCTTCGGACAGGGGGCGCTTGGTGAGCAGTTCTTC. Translation: CASSFGQGALGEQFF.

The genes are TRBV19 and TRBJ2-3; 10 positions agree with TRBD2. J was trimmed by 1 base and V by 5 bases; bases with no gene match: 6. This CDR3 region has 16 residues. The V gene's germline CDR1 is LNHDA and CDR2 SQIVND (reference sequence). Here the CDR3 reads CASSVSGGYGTDTQYF. In DNA form, the CDR3 reads TGTGCCAGTAGTGTTAGCGGGGGGTACGGCACAGATACGCAGTATTTT.

In this sample, this clone turned up a few times. V is TRBV7-9 and J is TRBJ2-3, with unresolved D. There are 16 residues in the CDR3. In germline, CDR1 is SEHNR, CDR2 FQNEAQ (reference sequence). Trimming removed 5 bases from V and 0 bases from J, with 15 bases in between. The CDR3 nucleotides are TGTGCCAGCAGCCAAATCCGGTTGGGCAGCACAGATACGCAGTATTTT. Encoded protein: CASSQIRLGSTDTQYF. Looking up the rest from reference TRBV7-9 and TRBJ2-3 gives the full variable domain: DTGVSQNPRHKITKRGQNVTFRCDPISEHNRLYWYRQTLGQGPEFLTYFQNEAQLEKSRLLSDRFSAERPKGSFSTLEIQRTEQGDSAMYLCASSQIRLGSTDTQYFGPGTRLTVL.

The V call is TRBV5-1, the J call TRBJ1-4; tentatively, D is TRBD1 (6 bases). Germline V CDR1 and CDR2: SGHRS, YFSETQ. The CDR3 consists of 14 residues. The V end was cut by 3 bases, the J end by 8 bases, with 14 bases between. The CDR3 nucleotides are TGCGCCAGCAGCTCGGACAGCACTACCGAAAAACTGTTTTTT. Translated, it gives CASSSDSTTEKLFF.

The J gene is TRBJ2-3, the V gene TRBV9; TRBD2 agrees at 10 bases. Per the germline V gene, CDR1 is SGDLS and CDR2 is YYNGEE. The CDR3 spans 15 residues. V dropped 4 bases and J dropped 2; count of bases not matched to a gene: 4. The CDR3 loop reads CASSPLAGDTDTQYF. CDR3 sequence (DNA): TGTGCCAGCAGCCCCCTAGCGGGGGACACAGATACGCAGTATTTT.

CDR3 residues: CASSLTSGVNIQYF. CDR3 sequence (DNA): TGTGCCAGCAGCTTAACTAGCGGGGTTAACATTCAGTACTTC. The rearrangement links TRBV7-2 to TRBJ2-4; 10 positions agree with TRBD2. Germline CDR1 is SGHTA and CDR2 is FQGNSA. CDR3 length: 14 amino acids. Germline trimming cut 2 bases from V and 7 bases from J; bases unmatched to any gene: 2.

This sequence joins TRBV21-1 and TRBJ2-7; the table's TRBD1 call for D was not verified on the DNA. TRBV21-1 is noted as a pseudogene. The CDR3 length is 16 residues. CDR3: CASSKSRQGVPYEQYF. The CDR3 coding sequence is TGTGCCAGCAGCAAATCGAGACAGGGGGTCCCCTACGAGCAGTACTTC.

This rearrangement joins TRBV28 to TRBJ1-2; TRBD1 matches 9 bases. J lost 3 bases, V lost 2 bases, and 4 bases had no gene match. This CDR3 spans 15 amino acids. CDR1 is MDHEN and CDR2 is SYDVKM in the germline V gene. The CDR3 sequence: CASSLPWTGDYGYTF. As DNA, the CDR3 is TGTGCCAGCAGTTTACCCTGGACAGGGGACTATGGCTACACCTTC.

The CDR3 region is CASSPRETGSQETQYF. The CDR3 bases are TGTGCCAGTAGTCCACGCGAGACAGGGAGCCAAGAGACCCAGTACTTC. The chain employs TRBV19 and TRBJ2-5; 7 bases are shared with TRBD1. Germline assignment: CDR1 LNHDA and CDR2 SQIVND (reference sequence). The CDR3 contains 16 residues. V lost 5 bases and J lost 1; bases outside the gene matches: 10.

V is TRBV27 and J is TRBJ1-5; D might be TRBD1 (5 bases). The ends were cut back, 5 bases at V and 2 bases at J, with 16 bases in the middle. CDR1 MNHEY and CDR2 SMNVEV come from the germline V gene (reference sequence). This CDR3 has 16 residues. CDR3 DNA sequence: TGTGCCAGCAGTCGCGGGGCCCGACCGGGCAATCAGCCCCAGCATTTT. Its translation is CASSRGARPGNQPQHF.

V and J are TRBV3-1 (or the pseudogene TRBV3-2) and TRBJ1-6; D ambiguous. Trimming shortened V by 2 bases and J by 7 bases, and 9 bases separated the two germline ends. Germline V gene lookup returns CDR1 LGHDT and CDR2 YNNKEL (reference sequence). CDR3 size: 14 residues. CDR3 nucleotides: TGTGCCAGCAGCCAACTTCCGGAGAATTCACCCCTCCACTTT. Its protein is CASSQLPENSPLHF.